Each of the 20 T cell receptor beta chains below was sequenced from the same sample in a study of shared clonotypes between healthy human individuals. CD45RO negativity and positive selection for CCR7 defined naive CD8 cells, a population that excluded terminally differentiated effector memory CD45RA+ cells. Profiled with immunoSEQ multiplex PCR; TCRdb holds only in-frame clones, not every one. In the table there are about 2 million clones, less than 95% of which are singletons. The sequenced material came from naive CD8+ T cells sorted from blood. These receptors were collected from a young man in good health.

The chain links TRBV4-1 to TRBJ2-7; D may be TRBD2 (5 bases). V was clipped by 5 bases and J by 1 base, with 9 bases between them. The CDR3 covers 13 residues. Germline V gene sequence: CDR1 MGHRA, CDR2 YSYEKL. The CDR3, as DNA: TGCGCCAGCAGCTTACCGGGATCCTACGAGCAGTACTTC. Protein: CASSLPGSYEQYF.

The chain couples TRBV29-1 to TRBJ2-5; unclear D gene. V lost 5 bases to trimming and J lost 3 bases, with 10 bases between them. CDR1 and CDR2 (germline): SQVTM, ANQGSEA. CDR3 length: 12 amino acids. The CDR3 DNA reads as TGCAGCGTTCCCACGGCAGAAGAGACCCAGTACTTC. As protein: CSVPTAEETQYF.

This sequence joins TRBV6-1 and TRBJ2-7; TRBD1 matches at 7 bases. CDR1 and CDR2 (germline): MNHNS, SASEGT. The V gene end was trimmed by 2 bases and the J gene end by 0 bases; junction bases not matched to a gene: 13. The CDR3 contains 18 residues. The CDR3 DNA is TGTGCCAGCAGTGAACCTCCGGGACAGATTTTTAGCTCCTACGAGCAGTACTTC. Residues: CASSEPPGQIFSSYEQYF.

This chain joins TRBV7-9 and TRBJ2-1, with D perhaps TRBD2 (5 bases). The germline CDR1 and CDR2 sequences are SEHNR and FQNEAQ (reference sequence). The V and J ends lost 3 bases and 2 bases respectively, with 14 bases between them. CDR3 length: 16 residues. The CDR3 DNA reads TGTGCCAGCAGCTTCAGCCCGGGGAATACCTACAATGAGCAGTTCTTC. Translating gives CASSFSPGNTYNEQFF.

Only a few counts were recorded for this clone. The CDR3 DNA follows: TGTGCCAGCAGCTCGATCCCGGGGCTTAGAGGTTTAGAGACCCAGTACTTC. Encoded protein: CASSSIPGLRGLETQYF. The chain is built from TRBV7-9 and TRBJ2-5, with D perhaps matching TRBD1 or TRBD2 (5 bases each). Deletions cut 4 bases from V and 4 bases from J, with 22 bases between. Germline V gene lookup returns CDR1 SEHNR and CDR2 FQNEAQ (reference sequence). The length of the CDR3 is 17 residues.

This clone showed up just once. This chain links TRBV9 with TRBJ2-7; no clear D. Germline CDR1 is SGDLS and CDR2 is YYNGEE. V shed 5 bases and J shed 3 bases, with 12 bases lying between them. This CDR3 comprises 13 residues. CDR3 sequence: CASSTRPGYEQYF. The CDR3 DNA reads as TGTGCCAGCAGTACCCGACCCGGCTACGAGCAGTACTTC.

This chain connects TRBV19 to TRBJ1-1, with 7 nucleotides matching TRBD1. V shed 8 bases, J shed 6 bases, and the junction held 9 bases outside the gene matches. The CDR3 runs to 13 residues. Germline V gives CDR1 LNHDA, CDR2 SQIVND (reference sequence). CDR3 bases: TGTGCCAGTTCGAGAGGGGGCGCGTCTGAAGCTTTCTTT. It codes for CASSRGGASEAFF.

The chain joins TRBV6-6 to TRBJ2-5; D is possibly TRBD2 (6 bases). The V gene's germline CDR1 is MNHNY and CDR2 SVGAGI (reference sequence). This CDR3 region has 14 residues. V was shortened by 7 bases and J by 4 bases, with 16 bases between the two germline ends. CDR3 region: CASTTGGFGETQYF. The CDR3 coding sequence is TGTGCCAGCACCACAGGAGGGTTCGGAGAGACCCAGTACTTC.

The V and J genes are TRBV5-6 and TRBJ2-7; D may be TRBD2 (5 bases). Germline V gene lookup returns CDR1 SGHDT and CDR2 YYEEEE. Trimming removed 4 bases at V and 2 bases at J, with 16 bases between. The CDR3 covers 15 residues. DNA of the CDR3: TGTGCCAGCAGCCGTGCTTATCGGGAAACCTACGAGCAGTACTTC. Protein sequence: CASSRAYRETYEQYF.

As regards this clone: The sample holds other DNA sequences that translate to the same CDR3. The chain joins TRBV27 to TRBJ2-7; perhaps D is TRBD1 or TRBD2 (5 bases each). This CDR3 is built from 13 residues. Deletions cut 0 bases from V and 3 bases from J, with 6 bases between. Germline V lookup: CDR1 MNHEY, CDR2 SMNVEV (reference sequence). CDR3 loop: CASSLSRGYEQYF. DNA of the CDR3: TGTGCCAGCAGTTTATCGAGGGGCTACGAGCAGTACTTC.

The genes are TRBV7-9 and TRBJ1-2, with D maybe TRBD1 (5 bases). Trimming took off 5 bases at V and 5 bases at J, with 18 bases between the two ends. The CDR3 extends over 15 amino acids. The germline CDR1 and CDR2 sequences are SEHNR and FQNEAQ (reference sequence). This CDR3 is CASSPLSGTLYGYTF. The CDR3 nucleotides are TGTGCCAGCAGCCCGCTCTCCGGGACCCTGTATGGCTACACCTTC.

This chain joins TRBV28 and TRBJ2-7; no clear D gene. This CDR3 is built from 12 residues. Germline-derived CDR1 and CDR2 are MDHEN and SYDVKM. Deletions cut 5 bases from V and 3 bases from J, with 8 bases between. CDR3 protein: CASSNPIYEQYF. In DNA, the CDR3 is TGTGCCAGCAGTAACCCGATCTACGAGCAGTACTTC.

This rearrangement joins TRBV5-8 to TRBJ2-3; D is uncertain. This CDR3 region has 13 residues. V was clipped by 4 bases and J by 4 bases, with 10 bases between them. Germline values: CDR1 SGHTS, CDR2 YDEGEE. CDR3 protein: CASSVGNPDTQYF. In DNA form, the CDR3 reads TGTGCCAGCAGCGTTGGGAATCCAGATACGCAGTATTTT.

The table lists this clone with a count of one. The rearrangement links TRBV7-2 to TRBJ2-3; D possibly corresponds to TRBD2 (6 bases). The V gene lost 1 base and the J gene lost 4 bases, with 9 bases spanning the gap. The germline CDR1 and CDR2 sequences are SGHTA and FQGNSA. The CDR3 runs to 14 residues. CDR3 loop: CASSLGDFSDTQYF. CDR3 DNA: TGTGCCAGCAGCTTAGGGGACTTTTCAGATACGCAGTATTTT.

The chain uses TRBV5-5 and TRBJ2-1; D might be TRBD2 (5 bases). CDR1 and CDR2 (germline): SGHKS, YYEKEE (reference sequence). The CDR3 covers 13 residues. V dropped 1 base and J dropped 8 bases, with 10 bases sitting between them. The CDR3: CASSLYYSDEQFF. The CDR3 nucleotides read TGTGCCAGCAGCTTGTATTATAGCGATGAGCAGTTCTTC.

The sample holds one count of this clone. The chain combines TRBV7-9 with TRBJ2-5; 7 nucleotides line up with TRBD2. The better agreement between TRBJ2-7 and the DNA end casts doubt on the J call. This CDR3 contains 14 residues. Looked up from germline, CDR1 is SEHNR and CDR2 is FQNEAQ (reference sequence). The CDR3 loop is CASSLGAGRDEQYF. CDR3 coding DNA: TGTGCCAGCAGCTTAGGAGCAGGGAGGGACGAGCAGTACTTC.

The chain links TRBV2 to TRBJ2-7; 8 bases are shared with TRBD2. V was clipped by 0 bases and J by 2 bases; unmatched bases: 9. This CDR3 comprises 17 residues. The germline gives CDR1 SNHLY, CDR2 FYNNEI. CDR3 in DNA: TGTGCCAGCAGTGAAGCGCACCCGCGGGGGGCCCCCTACGAGCAGTACTTC. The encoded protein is CASSEAHPRGAPYEQYF. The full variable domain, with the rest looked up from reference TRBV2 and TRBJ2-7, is EPEVTQTPSHQVTQMGQEVILRCVPISNHLYFYWYRQILGQKVEFLVSFYNNEISEKSEIFDDQFSVERPDGSNFTLKIRSTKLEDSAMYFCASSEAHPRGAPYEQYFGPGTRLTVT.

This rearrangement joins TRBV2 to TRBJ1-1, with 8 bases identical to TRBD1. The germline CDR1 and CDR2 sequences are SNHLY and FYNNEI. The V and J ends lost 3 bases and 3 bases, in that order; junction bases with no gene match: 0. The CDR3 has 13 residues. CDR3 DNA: TGTGCCAGCAGTGAGGACAGGGACACTGAAGCTTTCTTT. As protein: CASSEDRDTEAFF.

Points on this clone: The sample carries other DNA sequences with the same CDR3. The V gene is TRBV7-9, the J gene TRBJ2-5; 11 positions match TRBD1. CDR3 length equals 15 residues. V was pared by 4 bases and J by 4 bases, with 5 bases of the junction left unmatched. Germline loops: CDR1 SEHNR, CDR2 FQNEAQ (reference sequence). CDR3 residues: CASSSRTGGLETQYF. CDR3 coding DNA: TGTGCCAGCAGCTCCCGGACAGGGGGCCTAGAGACCCAGTACTTC.

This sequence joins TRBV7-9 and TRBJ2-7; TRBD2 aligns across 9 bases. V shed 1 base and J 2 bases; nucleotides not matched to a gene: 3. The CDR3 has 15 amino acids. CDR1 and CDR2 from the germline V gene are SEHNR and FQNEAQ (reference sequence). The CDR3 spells CASSLEPSGAYEQYF. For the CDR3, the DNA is TGTGCCAGCAGCTTAGAACCTAGCGGGGCCTACGAGCAGTACTTC.